This TCR beta chain was obtained from a study of Graves' ophthalmopathy and Graves' hyperthyroidism. CDR3 regions of TCR beta were amplified from RNA transcripts. First-round RT-PCR used HTBI primers; second-round multiplex PCR followed. TCRdb re-analysed the multiplex PCR reads in MiXCR, keeping a single row per CDR3 protein. The table records about 1.1 million distinct CDR3 sequences, about two fifths of them present only once. Patients were diagnosed from clinical symptoms, serum thyroxine, TRAb, thyroid ultrasound and orbital computed tomography. This clonotype was detected ten times or more. The specimen sequenced was peripheral blood or thyroid tissue (not recorded which). This receptor was taken from an adult man with Graves' hyperthyroidism.

The CDR3 nucleotides are TGTGCCAGCAGCTTAGCCAGCGGGAGAGAGACCCAGTACTTC. Its translation: CASSLASGRETQYF. The V and J genes are TRBV7-9 and TRBJ2-5, with 8 bases lining up with TRBD2. J lost 4 bases, V lost 0 bases, and 1 base had no gene match. CDR3 length: 14 amino acids. Germline loops: CDR1 SEHNR, CDR2 FQNEAQ (reference sequence). Supplemented by reference TRBV7-9 and TRBJ2-5, the full variable domain reads DTGVSQNPRHKITKRGQNVTFRCDPISEHNRLYWYRQTLGQGPEFLTYFQNEAQLEKSRLLSDRFSAERPKGSFSTLEIQRTEQGDSAMYLCASSLASGRETQYFGPGTRLLVL.